One and the same sample provided the 23 T cell receptor beta chains below, sequenced in a study of glioma-infiltrating T cells. Using RNA template, CDR3s of TCR alpha and beta were amplified with iRepertoire arm-PCR. TCRdb re-derived calls from the multiplex PCR reads in MiXCR, one entry per CDR3 protein. Altogether 400,000 or so distinct CDR3 sequences are present, roughly two fifths being singletons, with the ten largest covering around 12%. Sequencing used glioma tissue, nonneoplastic brain tissue, or PBMCs (not recorded which). Every receptor here comes from a human donor with low-grade glioma or glioblastoma, undergoing nonglioma brain surgery, or in good health (not recorded which).

A word on this clonotype: A much larger clone sits a single nucleotide away, making a read error possible. The chain carries TRBV24-1 and TRBJ1-2; a weak D match, TRBD1 (5 bases). This CDR3 region has 12 residues. Deletions cut 4 bases from V and 3 bases from J, with 5 bases between. Germline V gene data show CDR1 as KGHDR and CDR2 as SFDVKD. The CDR3 spells CATSEQDYGYTF. CDR3 DNA sequence: TGTGCCACCAGTGAACAGGACTATGGCTACACCTTC.

The rearrangement links TRBV5-1 to TRBJ2-7, with 7 nucleotides matching TRBD2. Trimming removed 4 bases from V and 5 bases from J; junction bases left unmatched: 18. The CDR3 is 17 amino acids. Germline V gene sequence: CDR1 SGHRS, CDR2 YFSETQ. CDR3 bases: TGCGCCAGCAGCACCCCCCCCGGGACTACCGGGACCGACGAGCAGTACTTC. This translates into CASSTPPGTTGTDEQYF.

As for this clonotype: This may be a read error: a much more frequent sequence differs by one nucleotide. The DNA of the CDR3 is TGTGCCAGCAGTTGGACTAGCGGGAGGGCGGATGAGCACTTCTTC. Translating it yields CASSWTSGRADEHFF. The genes are TRBV6-5 and TRBJ2-1, with 15 bases aligning to TRBD2. CDR1 is MNHEY and CDR2 is SVGAGI in the germline V gene. CDR3 length: 15 amino acids.

The CDR3 sequence: CASSLNEGGSYNSPLHF. The CDR3 coding sequence is TGTGCCAGCAGCTTAAATGAAGGGGGCTCCTATAATTCACCCCTCCACTTT. The chain carries TRBV7-2 and TRBJ1-6, with D maybe TRBD1 (6 bases). Germline V CDR1 and CDR2: SGHTA, FQGNSA. Trimming pared 2 bases from V and 0 bases from J, leaving 11 bases between. The CDR3 runs to 17 residues.

The chain employs TRBV19 and TRBJ1-2; 7 nucleotides agree with TRBD1. Unmatched junction bases numbered 8, after V lost 6 bases and J lost 4 bases. The CDR3 covers 14 residues. Germline CDR1 and CDR2: LNHDA and SQIVND (reference sequence). CDR3: CASSPGQILYGYTF. CDR3 bases: TGTGCCAGTAGCCCGGGACAGATTCTCTATGGCTACACCTTC.

The rearrangement links TRBV7-2 to TRBJ1-4; TRBD1 might be the D (6 bases). CDR3 size: 14 residues. The V gene lost 5 bases and the J gene lost 8 bases, with 15 bases spanning the gap. CDR1 is SGHTA, CDR2 FQGNSA, per germline. Here the CDR3 reads CASSPDRIQEKLFF. The CDR3 DNA follows: TGTGCCAGCAGCCCAGACAGGATACAAGAAAAACTGTTTTTT.

About this clonotype itself: This may be a read error: a much more frequent sequence differs by one nucleotide. The chain carries TRBV27 and TRBJ2-7; D unclear. V dropped 4 bases and J dropped 4 bases, with 17 bases sitting between them. Per the germline V gene, CDR1 is MNHEY and CDR2 is SMNVEV (reference sequence). The CDR3 spans 15 residues. The CDR3 here is CASSYVIAQGYEQYF. CDR3 nucleotide sequence: TGTGCCAGCAGTTACGTTATAGCTCAAGGGTACGAGCAGTACTTC.

The chain joins TRBV6-1 to TRBJ2-7; tentative D call: TRBD1 (5 bases). V was cut by 2 bases and J by 2 bases, with 13 bases left in between. This CDR3 comprises 15 residues. The germline V gene encodes CDR1 MNHNS and CDR2 SASEGT. The CDR3 nucleotides read TGTGCCAGCAGTGAACAGGGTCTTCCCACCTACGAGCAGTACTTC. Protein sequence: CASSEQGLPTYEQYF.

DNA for the CDR3: TGCAGTTCAGAGTATCCCGGGACGCATCTCAACTATGGCTACACCTTC. Its protein product is CSSEYPGTHLNYGYTF. This chain joins TRBV20-1 and TRBJ1-2; D perhaps matches TRBD1 (5 bases). V lost 8 bases and J 2 bases, leaving 24 bases between the germline ends. Germline V gives CDR1 DFQATT, CDR2 SNEGSKA (reference sequence). This CDR3 contains 16 residues.

For this clonotype: One end of the junction varies from germline; a read error may be responsible. The chain recombines TRBV9 with TRBJ2-1; D is possibly TRBD1 or TRBD2 (5 bases each). Germline V gives CDR1 SGDLS, CDR2 YYNGEE. The CDR3 has 13 residues. CDR3 bases: TGTCCCAGCAGCGTAGAACCCGATGGGGGGCAGTTCTTC. Amino acids: CPSSVEPDGGQFF.

In the case of this clonotype: A much bigger clone sits one base away, suggesting this may be a read error. CDR3 DNA: TGTGCCAGCGACCAGCTAGTCCCGGAATATGGCTACACCTTC. This codes for CASDQLVPEYGYTF. The chain has TRBV27 and TRBJ1-2; D gene unclear. The germline gives CDR1 MNHEY, CDR2 SMNVEV (reference sequence). This CDR3 is 14 amino acids long. V lost 8 bases, J lost 5 bases, and 18 bases lay in between.

Comments on this clonotype: This could be a read error, since a much larger clone is one nucleotide away. Since the CDR3 does not end with the conserved phenylalanine or tryptophan, this likely comes from a read error. The CDR3 sequence: CSARAGSHRQPQHL. The CDR3 nucleotides read TGCAGTGCTAGAGCTGGGTCCCACCGTCAGCCCCAGCATCTT. The chain links TRBV20-1 to TRBJ1-5; D unclear. V was pared by 1 base and J by 6 bases, with 13 bases between. The CDR3 is made up of 14 amino acids. Germline values: CDR1 DFQATT, CDR2 SNEGSKA (reference sequence).

This clonotype was seen a handful of times. J is TRBJ1-2 and V is TRBV15; D might be TRBD1 (6 bases). The CDR3 has 14 residues. The germline gives CDR1 LNHNV, CDR2 YYDKDF (reference sequence). The V end lost 0 bases, the J end lost 3 bases, and 8 bases lay between the germline ends. CDR3 loop: CATSREAGDYGYTF. CDR3 DNA: TGTGCCACCAGCAGAGAAGCAGGGGACTATGGCTACACCTTC.

This clonotype turned up a few times. V and J are TRBV20-1 and TRBJ2-1, with a weak D call TRBD2 (5 bases). V was pared by 1 base and J by 15 bases, with 16 bases between. CDR1 and CDR2 (germline): DFQATT, SNEGSKA (reference sequence). CDR3 length: 12 amino acids. DNA for the CDR3: TGCAGTGCTAGAGTTGGCGCGAGGGATCCGTTCTTC. The encoded protein is CSARVGARDPFF.

In regard to this clonotype: This could be a read error, since a much larger clone is one nucleotide away. V is TRBV28 and J is TRBJ2-3, with 7 bases lining up with TRBD2. Germline-derived CDR1 and CDR2 are MDHEN and SYDVKM. Unmatched junction bases numbered 7, after V lost 7 bases and J lost 0 bases. The CDR3 loop spans 15 amino acids. The CDR3 loop is CASKSGTISTDTQYF. The CDR3 region has the DNA TGTGCCAGCAAAAGCGGGACGATTAGCACAGATACGCAGTATTTT.

This chain joins TRBV6-2 or TRBV6-3 and TRBJ1-2; 9 positions agree with TRBD1. CDR1 and CDR2 from the germline V gene are MNHEY and SVGEGT. CDR3 length equals 13 residues. V trimming: 9 bases; J trimming: 2 bases; junction bases outside the gene matches: 4. CDR3 in DNA: TGTGCCAGTACAGGGGGCCCAAACTATGGCTACACCTTC. Residues: CASTGGPNYGYTF.

In this sample, this clonotype turned up many times. V and J are TRBV15 and TRBJ2-3, with 7 positions matching TRBD1. The CDR3 has 15 amino acids. The V gene's germline CDR1 is LNHNV and CDR2 YYDKDF (reference sequence). J gave up 5 bases and V 9 bases, and 14 bases lay outside the gene matches. In DNA, the CDR3 is TGTGCCACTTTTGCGGCAGGGGGTTCGAGAGATACGCAGTATTTT. It translates to CATFAAGGSRDTQYF.

Remarks on this clonotype: Given a much more abundant clone one base away, this may be a read error. The CDR3 DNA sequence: TGTGCCAGCAGTTTATATGGGGCGATGAACACTAAAGCTTTCTTT. This gives the protein CASSLYGAMNTKAFF. This chain uses TRBV28 with TRBJ1-1; possibly TRBD1 for D (5 bases). The germline V gene has CDR1 MDHEN and CDR2 SYDVKM. The CDR3 covers 15 residues.

The J gene is TRBJ2-7, the V gene TRBV27, with D possibly being TRBD2 (6 bases). Trimming removed 6 bases at V and 4 bases at J, with 22 bases between. The CDR3 has 16 residues. Germline CDR1 is MNHEY and CDR2 is SMNVEV (reference sequence). CDR3 protein: CASRTLGRGLQYEQYF. The CDR3 DNA reads as TGTGCCAGCAGAACGCTAGGACGGGGGTTACAATACGAGCAGTACTTC.

The chain recombines TRBV20-1 with TRBJ1-5; a weak D match, TRBD1 (5 bases). Looked up from germline, CDR1 is DFQATT and CDR2 is SNEGSKA (reference sequence). Trimming shortened V by 0 bases and J by 6 bases, and 18 bases separated the two germline ends. This CDR3 comprises 16 residues. CDR3 DNA: TGCAGTGCTAGAGATTTAACCCCTGGGGGTAGTCAGCCCCAGCATTTT. It specifies CSARDLTPGGSQPQHF.

In the case of this clonotype: Germline and junction disagree at one end, which may indicate a read error. The rearrangement uses TRBV6-2 or TRBV6-3 and TRBJ2-7, with D perhaps assigned TRBD1 or TRBD2 (5 bases each). CDR1 is MNHEY, CDR2 SVGEGT, per germline. This CDR3 has 13 residues. The CDR3 DNA follows: TGTGCCAGCAGACCCCCCGGGACCTACAAGCAGTACTTC. Amino acid sequence: CASRPPGTYKQYF.

Comments on this clonotype: A much larger clone differs by one base, so this may be a read error. The CDR3: CPSSHVGTGAGANVLTF. CDR3 DNA: TGTCCCAGCAGCCATGTCGGTACGGGGGCTGGGGCCAACGTCCTGACTTTC. The chain carries TRBV3-1 and TRBJ2-6, with D perhaps matching TRBD2 (6 bases). CDR1 is LGHDT and CDR2 is YNNKEL in the germline V gene (reference sequence). This CDR3 has 17 amino acids. Full variable domain (missing parts from reference TRBV3-1 and TRBJ2-6): DTAVSQTPKYLVTQMGNDKSIKCEQNLGHDTMYWYKQDSKKFLKIMFSYNNKELIINETVPNRFSPKSPDKAHLNLHINSLELGDSAVYFCPSSHVGTGAGANVLTFGAGSRLTVL.

This clonotype occurred a few times. The rearrangement links TRBV11-2 to TRBJ2-5, with D tentatively TRBD2 (5 bases). The germline V gene has CDR1 SGHAT and CDR2 FQNNGV. This CDR3 comprises 15 residues. The V end lost 5 bases, the J end lost 2 bases, and 15 bases lay between the germline ends. The CDR3 nucleotides are TGTGCCAGCAGCCCTAGCCCCTTCCATCAAGAGACCCAGTACTTC. Translating it yields CASSPSPFHQETQYF.